The 18 T cell receptor beta chains given below trace back to one sample, sequenced in a study of TIL therapy for anti-PD-1-resistant metastatic lung cancer (dated by TCRdb to the early 2020s). TCR beta CDR3 regions were amplified from genomic DNA with the immunoSEQ v3 hsTCRB kit using bias-controlled multiplex PCR. Sourced from immuneACCESS, this table was stored by TCRdb with only in-frame sequences that have V and J called. A share of the clones is absent; for the studies checked, an unresolved V gene accounts for under half, and the remainder has no known explanation. The sample includes approximately 23,000 clones, with approximately 57% observed a single time. Of the sample, about 16% is held by the ten largest clones. Read against the paper, the sample's time point label means: pre-treatment sample, taken before nivolumab and TIL therapy. The baseline tumor samples were excised metastases, mostly pleural nodules or supraclavicular lymph nodes, taken from the same resection that was used to grow TIL.

Specimen: tumor tissue, collected at baseline. These receptors were taken from a woman aged 25 to 80 with non-small cell lung cancer.

This clone was seen a few times. V usage is TRBV6-4 and J usage is TRBJ1-1; 8 nucleotides agree with TRBD1. V gave up 8 bases and J gave up 0 bases; unmatched junction bases: 5. From germline, CDR1 is MRHNA and CDR2 SNTAGT. This CDR3 has 14 amino acids. This CDR3 is CASRQGNLNTEAFF. The DNA for the CDR3 is TGTGCCAGCCGACAGGGGAACCTGAACACTGAAGCTTTCTTT.

In its sample, this clone was seen once. The chain recombines TRBV6-5 with TRBJ2-7, with 9 bases that match TRBD2. The CDR3 totals 15 residues. Germline V gene sequence: CDR1 MNHEY, CDR2 SVGAGI. After removal of 6 bases from V and 7 bases from J, the junction contained 13 bases not matched to a gene. This chain's CDR3 is CASRNLAGALREQYF. In nucleotides, the CDR3 is TGTGCCAGCAGGAACTTAGCGGGAGCTCTGAGGGAGCAGTACTTC.

This clone was picked up a small number of times. The chain combines TRBV6-1 with TRBJ1-5; 8 bases line up with TRBD1. Germline CDR1 reads MNHNS; CDR2 reads SASEGT. The ends lost 4 bases at V and 8 bases at J; junction bases unmatched: 7. The CDR3 length is 14 residues. The CDR3 DNA reads TGTGCCAGCAGTGCGCGACAGGGGAGGGAGCCCCAGCATTTT. Amino acids: CASSARQGREPQHF.

This sequence joins TRBV6-5 and TRBJ1-2, with D unclear. There are 13 residues in the CDR3. Trimming cost V 3 bases and J 2 bases, with 7 bases left between them. Germline CDR1 is MNHEY and CDR2 is SVGAGI. CDR3 loop: CASSYGMNYGYTF. The CDR3, as DNA: TGTGCCAGCAGTTATGGAATGAACTATGGCTACACCTTC.

The gene calls are TRBV6-1 and TRBJ2-7; TRBD2 matches at 8 bases. Trimming cost V 11 bases and J 2 bases; bases outside gene matches: 11. This CDR3 is built from 14 residues. In germline, CDR1 is MNHNS, CDR2 SASEGT. CDR3 bases: TGTGCCTGCTCCTCCCGGGAGGGAGCCTACGAGCAGTACTTC. The encoded protein is CACSSREGAYEQYF.

This chain connects TRBV7-6 to TRBJ2-3; maybe TRBD2 (5 bases). This CDR3 comprises 16 residues. V lost 1 base and J lost 0, with 11 bases in between. Germline lookup yields CDR1 SGHVS and CDR2 FNYEAQ. CDR3: CASSLEASRSTDTQYF. The DNA for the CDR3 is TGTGCCAGCAGCTTAGAAGCTAGCAGAAGCACAGATACGCAGTATTTT.

The chain has TRBV2 and TRBJ2-2, with 14 positions matching TRBD2. Germline V lookup: CDR1 SNHLY, CDR2 FYNNEI. V lost 6 bases and J lost 5; bases outside the gene matches: 8. The CDR3 consists of 17 residues. CDR3 sequence reads: CASRGGLAGGGTGELFF. As DNA, the CDR3 is TGTGCCAGCAGGGGAGGACTAGCGGGAGGAGGTACCGGGGAGCTGTTTTTT.

This rearrangement joins TRBV19 to TRBJ1-5, with D unresolved. This CDR3 region has 12 residues. CDR1 LNHDA and CDR2 SQIVND come from the germline V gene (reference sequence). Deletions cut 3 bases from V and 6 bases from J, with 6 bases between. CDR3 protein: CASSMVFQPQHF. The CDR3 DNA reads TGTGCCAGTAGTATGGTATTTCAGCCCCAGCATTTT. Complete variable domain (other parts from reference TRBV19 and TRBJ1-5): DGGITQSPKYLFRKEGQNVTLSCEQNLNHDAMYWYRQDPGQGLRLIYYSQIVNDFQKGDIAEGYSVSREKKESFPLTVTSAQKNPTAFYLCASSMVFQPQHFGDGTRLSIL.

The chain employs TRBV29-1 and TRBJ2-5, with D possibly being TRBD2 (5 bases). The J call may be wrong; the DNA end is better matched by TRBJ2-7. The CDR3 extends over 14 amino acids. Germline values: CDR1 SQVTM, CDR2 ANQGSEA. The CDR3 is CSVEGQDFPYEQYF. Here the CDR3 DNA reads TGCAGCGTTGAAGGTCAGGACTTCCCCTACGAGCAGTACTTC.

The V call is TRBV2, the J call TRBJ1-5, with D possibly matching TRBD1 (6 bases). Germline-derived CDR1 and CDR2 are SNHLY and FYNNEI. Trimming left V 7 bases short and J 2 bases short, with 9 bases between. The CDR3 is 13 amino acids. DNA for the CDR3: TGTGCCAGCAACAGGGTTGGCAATCAGCCCCAGCATTTT. Its protein is CASNRVGNQPQHF.

The genes are TRBV27 and TRBJ2-3; the D gene is possibly TRBD2 (6 bases). Looked up from germline, CDR1 is MNHEY and CDR2 is SMNVEV (reference sequence). CDR3 length equals 15 residues. Deletions cut 6 bases from V and 2 bases from J, with 15 bases between. As DNA, the CDR3 is TGTGCCAGCAGCTTTAGGGCTAGCGCCACAGATACGCAGTATTTT. Translating it yields CASSFRASATDTQYF.

The chain has TRBV7-2 and TRBJ2-7; D may be TRBD1 or TRBD2 (5 bases each). In germline, CDR1 is SGHTA, CDR2 FQGNSA. The V end lost 1 base, the J end lost 0 bases, and 19 bases lay between the germline ends. This CDR3 is built from 18 residues. DNA of the CDR3: TGTGCCAGCAGCTTAGAACGGGCCCCGGGGCGAGGCTCCTACGAGCAGTACTTC. It is translated as CASSLERAPGRGSYEQYF.

This clone was counted between two and nine times. The gene calls are TRBV30 and TRBJ2-2; D may correspond to TRBD1 or TRBD2 (5 bases each). Germline CDR1 GTSNPN, CDR2 SVGIG (reference sequence). Trimming removed 7 bases at V and 1 base at J, with 19 bases between. This CDR3 is 16 amino acids long. CDR3 in amino acids: CAYIRASGVNTGELFF. Here the CDR3 DNA reads TGTGCCTATATCAGGGCCAGCGGAGTGAACACCGGGGAGCTGTTTTTT.

CDR3 sequence (DNA): TGTGCCACTATAGCGGAACCCCCCTACGAGCAGTACTTC. This translates into CATIAEPPYEQYF. The V gene is TRBV6-1, the J gene TRBJ2-7; a possible D gene is TRBD2 (6 bases). V lost 10 bases, J lost 2 bases, and 15 bases lay in between. CDR3 length: 13 amino acids. Germline CDR1 is MNHNS and CDR2 is SASEGT.

The chain is built from TRBV11-1 and TRBJ2-7, with D perhaps TRBD1 or TRBD2 (6 bases each). Per the germline V gene, CDR1 is SGHAT and CDR2 is FQDESV (reference sequence). V was clipped by 8 bases and J by 0 bases, with 11 bases between them. CDR3 length equals 13 residues. CDR3 DNA sequence: TGTGCCAGCCGGTCGGGGGCCTCCTACGAGCAGTACTTC. This codes for CASRSGASYEQYF.

V usage is TRBV7-9 and J usage is TRBJ2-5; D is unclear. Germline V gene data show CDR1 as SEHNR and CDR2 as FQNEAQ (reference sequence). The CDR3 sequence is 14 residues long. The germline V and J ends were trimmed by 1 base and 3 bases, with 9 bases remaining between them. CDR3 amino acids: CASSLGLPEETQYF. Written as DNA, the CDR3 is TGTGCCAGCAGCTTAGGACTTCCGGAAGAGACCCAGTACTTC.

Only a few counts were recorded for this clone. The rearrangement joins TRBV6-1 to TRBJ2-3, with TRBD2 matching over 8 bases. V gave up 2 bases and J gave up 1 base; unmatched junction bases: 2. CDR3 length: 15 amino acids. Germline V gives CDR1 MNHNS, CDR2 SASEGT. This CDR3 is CASSEQAGGTDTQYF. CDR3 in DNA: TGTGCCAGCAGTGAACAAGCGGGAGGCACAGATACGCAGTATTTT.

This chain links TRBV6-5 with TRBJ1-1; D perhaps matches TRBD1 (5 bases). The CDR3 is made up of 14 amino acids. Germline V gene data show CDR1 as MNHEY and CDR2 as SVGAGI. Trimming took 10 bases from V and 1 from J, leaving 16 bases between them. CDR3 amino acids: CATAEGAENTEAFF. As DNA, the CDR3 is TGTGCCACCGCGGAAGGGGCCGAGAACACTGAAGCTTTCTTT.